This passage covers 19 T cell receptor beta chains from one sample sequenced in a study of technical replicates of blood from a handful of donors. Sequencing used immunoSEQ multiplex PCR; TCRdb keeps in-frame clones, though not all of them. The repertoire includes about 98,000 clones, 90% to 97% of them detected once, and less than 0.25% sits in the top ten. Sequencing was done on a sample of T cells isolated from PBMCs. These TCRs come from a human donor in good health.

V is TRBV10-3 and J is TRBJ1-1; TRBD1 might be the D (6 bases). The germline CDR1 and CDR2 sequences are ENHRY and SYGVKD. V gave up 4 bases and J gave up 8 bases, with 11 bases separating them. This CDR3 has 12 amino acids. DNA for the CDR3: TGTGCCATCAGTGTTGGGCAGGGGGAAGCTTTCTTT. Its translation is CAISVGQGEAFF.

The genes are TRBV20-1 and TRBJ1-5; D is perhaps TRBD1 (6 bases). CDR1 is DFQATT, CDR2 SNEGSKA, per germline (reference sequence). V was trimmed by 5 bases and J by 16 bases, leaving 18 bases between them. The CDR3 contains 11 residues. Here the CDR3 DNA reads TGCAGTGCTCGACTCCAGGGGCCCGAACATTTT. This translates into CSARLQGPEHF.

This chain joins TRBV7-3 and TRBJ1-1, with D perhaps TRBD1 (6 bases). CDR3 length: 13 residues. Per the germline V gene, CDR1 is SGHTA and CDR2 is FQGTGA. Deletions cut 5 bases from V and 3 bases from J, with 10 bases between. The CDR3 reads CASSAQGDTEAFF. The CDR3 DNA reads TGTGCCAGCAGCGCACAGGGAGACACTGAAGCTTTCTTT.

The chain combines TRBV6-1 with TRBJ2-7; D perhaps matches TRBD2 (6 bases). Per the germline V gene, CDR1 is MNHNS and CDR2 is SASEGT. V was clipped by 0 bases and J by 0 bases, with 9 bases between them. There are 15 residues in the CDR3. DNA of the CDR3: TGTGCCAGCAGTGAAGCATGGACTACCTCCTACGAGCAGTACTTC. As protein: CASSEAWTTSYEQYF.

This chain uses TRBV7-8 with TRBJ2-7, with D possibly TRBD1 on 5 matching bases. Trimming removed 1 base from V and 1 base from J, with 11 bases in between. This CDR3 is built from 15 residues. Germline V gene data show CDR1 as SGHVS and CDR2 as FQNEAQ. In DNA form, the CDR3 reads TGTGCCAGCAGCTTAGTTGTGACAGAATCCTACGAGCAGTACTTC. Encoded protein: CASSLVVTESYEQYF. Filled out from reference TRBV7-8 and TRBJ2-7, the complete variable domain reads GAGVSQSPRYKVAKRGQDVALRCDPISGHVSLFWYQQALGQGPEFLTYFQNEAQLDKSGLPSDRFFAERPEGSVSTLKIQRTQQEDSAVYLCASSLVVTESYEQYFGPGTRLTVT.

The gene calls are TRBV2 and TRBJ2-7; D is perhaps TRBD2 (6 bases). Between the trimmed V and J ends, which lost 4 bases and 2 bases, there was a span of 21 bases. The CDR3 contains 17 residues. In germline, CDR1 is SNHLY, CDR2 FYNNEI. CDR3 DNA sequence: TGTGCCAGCAGTGGTTCGATAGCGGACCTAAGAACCTACGAGCAGTACTTC. Its translation: CASSGSIADLRTYEQYF.

DNA for the CDR3: TGCGCCAGCAGCCGAGATAGCAATCAGCCCCAGCATTTT. Protein: CASSRDSNQPQHF. The chain has TRBV5-1 and TRBJ1-5; D not certain. The CDR3 runs to 13 residues. Germline values: CDR1 SGHRS, CDR2 YFSETQ. The V gene lost 4 bases and the J gene lost 0 bases, with 5 bases spanning the gap.

The chain employs TRBV6-1 and TRBJ2-3; TRBD2 matches at 7 bases. J gave up 0 bases and V 3 bases, and 9 bases lay outside the gene matches. Germline V lookup: CDR1 MNHNS, CDR2 SASEGT. The CDR3 totals 17 residues. Written as DNA, the CDR3 is TGTGCCAGCAGTGATTGGCTAGCGGAATTTAGCACAGATACGCAGTATTTT. This translates into CASSDWLAEFSTDTQYF.

The chain is built from TRBV5-8 and TRBJ1-5; D is perhaps TRBD1 (6 bases). The CDR3 runs to 15 residues. V was shortened by 4 bases and J by 4 bases, with 15 bases between the two germline ends. CDR1 is SGHTS and CDR2 is YDEGEE in the germline V gene. In DNA form, the CDR3 reads TGTGCCAGCAGCCCGAAGACAGGCTTTAATCAGCCCCAGCATTTT. Its protein product is CASSPKTGFNQPQHF.

V and J are TRBV10-1 and TRBJ2-3; 11 positions agree with TRBD2. V shed 4 bases, J shed 5 bases, and the junction held 5 bases outside the gene matches. The germline gives CDR1 WNHNN, CDR2 SYGVQD (reference sequence). This CDR3 is built from 15 residues. The CDR3 region is CASSVLAGGRDTQYF. The CDR3 DNA reads as TGCGCCAGCAGTGTGCTAGCGGGGGGTAGAGATACGCAGTATTTT.

The chain is built from TRBV18 and TRBJ2-2; TRBD1 matches at 9 bases. The trim removed 3 bases at V and 5 bases at J, leaving 4 bases unmatched. This CDR3 spans 15 amino acids. Germline V gene lookup returns CDR1 KGHSH and CDR2 LQKENI. CDR3 in amino acids: CASSPRQGETGELFF. Here the CDR3 DNA reads TGTGCCAGCTCACCCCGACAGGGGGAGACCGGGGAGCTGTTTTTT. The complete variable domain, with remaining parts taken from reference TRBV18 and TRBJ2-2, reads NAGVMQNPRHLVRRRGQEARLRCSPMKGHSHVYWYRQLPEEGLKFMVYLQKENIIDESGMPKERFSAEFPKEGPSILRIQQVVRGDSAAYFCASSPRQGETGELFFGEGSRLTVL.

V usage is TRBV10-3 and J usage is TRBJ2-6; TRBD2 matches 14 bases. V shed 6 bases and J 2 bases; nucleotides not matched to a gene: 3. The CDR3 runs 17 residues. Germline V gene data show CDR1 as ENHRY and CDR2 as SYGVKD. The CDR3 here is CAISLTSGGAGANVLTF. In DNA, the CDR3 is TGTGCCATCAGCCTGACTAGCGGGGGGGCTGGGGCCAACGTCCTGACTTTC.

The rearrangement uses TRBV10-1 and TRBJ2-7; maybe TRBD1 (6 bases). V lost 4 bases and J 6 bases, leaving 16 bases between the germline ends. The CDR3 contains 14 residues. CDR1 is WNHNN, CDR2 SYGVQD, per germline (reference sequence). CDR3 coding DNA: TGCGCCAGCAGTGCGTCAGGGGCGCCGGGCGAGCAGTACTTC. The encoded protein is CASSASGAPGEQYF.

The chain uses TRBV6-1 and TRBJ1-2; TRBD1 might be the D (5 bases). This CDR3 is 17 amino acids long. CDR1 MNHNS and CDR2 SASEGT come from the germline V gene. V lost 2 bases and J 2 bases, leaving 18 bases between the germline ends. CDR3 nucleotides: TGTGCCAGCAGTGAACAGGGCGGCAGGGCAATCAACTATGGCTACACCTTC. It specifies CASSEQGGRAINYGYTF.

The chain combines TRBV5-1 with TRBJ1-1, with D perhaps matching TRBD1 (5 bases). V was pared by 2 bases and J by 6 bases, with 14 bases between. Germline lookup yields CDR1 SGHRS and CDR2 YFSETQ. The CDR3 runs 14 residues. The CDR3: CASSFIQGGAEAFF. The CDR3 nucleotides are TGCGCCAGCAGCTTTATTCAGGGCGGGGCTGAAGCTTTCTTT. Looking up the rest from reference TRBV5-1 and TRBJ1-1 gives the full variable domain: KAGVTQTPRYLIKTRGQQVTLSCSPISGHRSVSWYQQTPGQGLQFLFEYFSETQRNKGNFPGRFSGRQFSNSRSEMNVSTLELGDSALYLCASSFIQGGAEAFFGQGTRLTVV.

This clone appeared a few times. The genes are TRBV27 and TRBJ1-2; TRBD1 matches at 8 bases. Germline V gives CDR1 MNHEY, CDR2 SMNVEV (reference sequence). Trimming took 6 bases from V and 3 from J; bases not matched to a gene: 9. CDR3 length: 15 residues. As DNA, the CDR3 is TGTGCCAGCAGCCAATGGGGGACAGGAGACTATGGCTACACCTTC. Its translation: CASSQWGTGDYGYTF.

The V call is TRBV7-8, the J call TRBJ2-7; weak D call: TRBD1 (6 bases). Germline loops: CDR1 SGHVS, CDR2 FQNEAQ. CDR3 length equals 14 residues. Trimming shortened V by 2 bases and J by 0 bases, and 8 bases separated the two germline ends. The CDR3 reads CASSLRDISYEQYF. DNA of the CDR3: TGTGCCAGCAGCTTAAGGGACATCTCCTACGAGCAGTACTTC. Looking up the rest from reference TRBV7-8 and TRBJ2-7 gives the full variable domain: GAGVSQSPRYKVAKRGQDVALRCDPISGHVSLFWYQQALGQGPEFLTYFQNEAQLDKSGLPSDRFFAERPEGSVSTLKIQRTQQEDSAVYLCASSLRDISYEQYFGPGTRLTVT.

This chain uses TRBV19 with TRBJ2-3, with D possibly TRBD2 on 5 matching bases. The germline gives CDR1 LNHDA, CDR2 SQIVND (reference sequence). The CDR3 contains 14 residues. Trimming pared 7 bases from V and 10 bases from J, leaving 21 bases between. The DNA of the CDR3 is TGTGCCAGTATCTCCACGCCCAGCGGATGGGCGCAGTATTTT. This codes for CASISTPSGWAQYF.

The chain links TRBV11-3 to TRBJ1-1; 7 bases map to TRBD1. The CDR3 consists of 15 residues. With 0 bases clipped from V and 3 bases from J, the junction kept 4 bases outside the gene matches. The germline V gene has CDR1 SGHNT and CDR2 YENEEA. The CDR3 protein is CASSLDGTVDTEAFF. CDR3 sequence (DNA): TGTGCCAGCAGCTTAGACGGGACAGTTGACACTGAAGCTTTCTTT.